These 4 T cell receptor beta chains were sequenced from one sample in a study of blood T cell repertoires in COVID-19. TCRdb's copy holds only in-frame clones and misses some; the assay was immunoSEQ multiplex PCR. The sample has about 160,000 clones, 85% to 95% seen once. Material: peripheral blood. The receptor source for this set is a woman aged 55-70 years with COVID-19, enrolled during active disease.

The V and J genes are TRBV18 and TRBJ1-5, with TRBD1 matching over 7 bases. Germline V CDR1 and CDR2: KGHSH, LQKENI. V lost 2 bases to trimming and J lost 6 bases; unmatched junction nucleotides: 7. The CDR3 runs 15 residues. CDR3 residues: CASSPVQGGVQPQHF. The CDR3 DNA is TGTGCCAGCTCACCAGTCCAGGGGGGAGTTCAGCCCCAGCATTTT.

This chain uses TRBV6-5 with TRBJ2-2; TRBD1 agrees at 8 bases. The CDR3 runs 15 residues. The germline CDR1 and CDR2 sequences are MNHEY and SVGAGI. V trimming: 5 bases; J trimming: 1 base; junction bases outside the gene matches: 3. The CDR3 sequence: CASSIGTGNTGELFF. The CDR3 bases are TGTGCCAGCAGTATCGGGACAGGGAACACCGGGGAGCTGTTTTTT.

The V gene is TRBV10-3, the J gene TRBJ1-3, with D perhaps matching TRBD1 (5 bases). The CDR3 is made up of 15 amino acids. Germline V gene sequence: CDR1 ENHRY, CDR2 SYGVKD. V was pared by 2 bases and J by 3 bases, with 11 bases between. CDR3 in amino acids: CAISELRADGNTIYF. The DNA of the CDR3 is TGTGCCATCAGTGAGCTCAGGGCCGATGGAAACACCATATATTTT.

V is TRBV14 and J is TRBJ1-2; the D gene is possibly TRBD1 (5 bases). Germline V CDR1 and CDR2: SGHDN, FVKESK. V lost 4 bases to trimming and J lost 1 base, with 10 bases between them. The CDR3 consists of 14 residues. The CDR3 loop is CASSRSTVNYGYTF. The DNA for the CDR3 is TGTGCCAGCAGCCGTTCGACAGTTAACTATGGCTACACCTTC.